A single sample gave rise to the 3 T cell receptor beta chains below, sequenced in a study of blood T cell repertoires in COVID-19. Sequenced by immunoSEQ multiplex PCR; TCRdb stores in-frame clones only, minus some. This sample has around 69,000 clones, with about 88% found just once. The sample was peripheral blood. The receptors stem from a woman aged 45-60 years with active COVID-19.

This chain uses TRBV3-1 (or the pseudogene TRBV3-2) with TRBJ2-3; 7 nucleotides match TRBD2. Germline V gene data show CDR1 as LGHDT and CDR2 as YNNKEL (reference sequence). The CDR3 is 17 residues long. J lost 4 bases, V lost 0 bases, and 10 bases had no gene match. The CDR3 reads CASSQEARWGGADTQYF. CDR3 coding DNA: TGTGCCAGCAGCCAAGAGGCTCGGTGGGGGGGAGCAGATACGCAGTATTTT.

The gene calls are TRBV7-6 and TRBJ2-7; 8 positions match TRBD2. Trimming cost V 2 bases and J 2 bases; bases outside gene matches: 5. Germline CDR1 reads SGHVS; CDR2 reads FNYEAQ. The CDR3 is 15 amino acids. CDR3 sequence reads: CASSLLTGGTYEQYF. In nucleotides, the CDR3 is TGTGCCAGCAGCTTATTAACGGGAGGGACCTACGAGCAGTACTTC.

V usage is TRBV7-8 and J usage is TRBJ2-1, with D maybe TRBD1 (5 bases). The V gene lost 1 base and the J gene lost 8 bases, with 21 bases spanning the gap. The CDR3 covers 17 residues. The germline gives CDR1 SGHVS, CDR2 FQNEAQ. The CDR3 reads CASSLVDSPQRLDEQFF. DNA of the CDR3: TGTGCCAGCAGCTTAGTAGACAGTCCCCAGAGACTGGATGAGCAGTTCTTC. The full variable domain, completed using reference TRBV7-8 and TRBJ2-1, is GAGVSQSPRYKVAKRGQDVALRCDPISGHVSLFWYQQALGQGPEFLTYFQNEAQLDKSGLPSDRFFAERPEGSVSTLKIQRTQQEDSAVYLCASSLVDSPQRLDEQFFGPGTRLTVL.